These 7 T cell receptor beta chains originate from one sample sequenced in a study of CD8+CD57+ T cells in acquired aplastic anemia. TCR beta VDJ and CDR3 profiling used genomic DNA as template. Via MiXCR, TCRdb re-called the reads, giving one row per CDR3 protein. Counted here are 200,000 or so distinct CDR3 sequences, around 65% occurring once; the ten biggest clones make up about 45%. The sequenced sample was sorted CD4+, CD8+, or CD8+CD57+ T cells (not recorded which) from PBMCs. Every receptor here comes from a human donor with severe aplastic anemia or a healthy control (not recorded which).

The CDR3 is CASSLHMNTEAFF. Written as DNA, the CDR3 is TGTGCCAGCAGCCTCCATATGAACACTGAAGCTTTCTTT. V and J are TRBV7-3 and TRBJ1-1; D remains unclear. CDR3 size: 13 residues. From germline, CDR1 is SGHTA and CDR2 FQGTGA. Trimming left V 5 bases short and J 0 bases short, with 7 bases between.

V and J are TRBV20-1 and TRBJ1-2, with D possibly matching TRBD1 (5 bases). V was pared by 5 bases and J by 2 bases, with 12 bases between. CDR1 and CDR2 from the germline V gene are DFQATT and SNEGSKA (reference sequence). This CDR3 is 13 amino acids long. CDR3 sequence (DNA): TGCAGTGCTGCCGGGACGGAGAACTATGGCTACACCTTC. Protein sequence: CSAAGTENYGYTF.

The CDR3 sequence is CASSVGGGGGTDTQYF. CDR3 bases: TGTGCCAGCAGCGTAGGAGGGGGGGGCGGCACAGATACGCAGTATTTT. The V gene is TRBV9, the J gene TRBJ2-3; the D gene is possibly TRBD2 (7 bases). Germline V gives CDR1 SGDLS, CDR2 YYNGEE. V gave up 0 bases and J gave up 1 base, with 12 bases separating them. There are 16 residues in the CDR3. Supplemented by reference TRBV9 and TRBJ2-3, the full variable domain reads DSGVTQTPKHLITATGQRVTLRCSPRSGDLSVYWYQQSLDQGLQFLIQYYNGEERAKGNILERFSAQQFPDLHSELNLSSLELGDSALYFCASSVGGGGGTDTQYFGPGTRLTVL.

There are a few counts of this clonotype. This chain connects TRBV12-3 or TRBV12-4 to TRBJ2-5; TRBD1 is a possible D gene (6 bases). V was pared by 5 bases and J by 2 bases, with 9 bases between. The CDR3 extends over 13 amino acids. CDR3 region: CASSNRDQETQYF. CDR3 sequence (DNA): TGTGCCAGCAGTAACAGGGATCAAGAGACCCAGTACTTC.

This clonotype was recorded once. This chain joins TRBV19 and TRBJ2-5; TRBD2 matches at 9 bases. J gave up 4 bases and V 4 bases, and 7 bases lay outside the gene matches. Germline V CDR1 and CDR2: LNHDA, SQIVND (reference sequence). The CDR3 sequence is 15 residues long. The DNA for the CDR3 is TGTGCCAGTAGTAGCGCGGGGGGGCTATCAGAGACCCAGTACTTC. Translated, it gives CASSSAGGLSETQYF.

J is TRBJ2-3 and V is TRBV15, with no clear D. Trimming removed 3 bases from V and 0 bases from J, with 7 bases in between. The CDR3 is 14 residues long. Germline loops: CDR1 LNHNV, CDR2 YYDKDF (reference sequence). The CDR3 region has the DNA TGTGCCACCAGCAGGAGCTCTAGCACAGATACGCAGTATTTT. Translating it yields CATSRSSSTDTQYF. The whole variable domain, remainder taken from reference TRBV15 and TRBJ2-3, is DAMVIQNPRYQVTQFGKPVTLSCSQTLNHNVMYWYQQKSSQAPKLLFHYYDKDFNNEADTPDNFQSRRPNTSFCFLDIRSPGLGDTAMYLCATSRSSSTDTQYFGPGTRLTVL.

This clonotype appeared once. The CDR3 loop reads CASSPSGGLGETQYF. The CDR3 DNA is TGTGCCAGCAGCCCCTCCGGGGGGCTAGGAGAGACCCAGTACTTC. V and J are TRBV9 and TRBJ2-5, with D tentatively TRBD2 (7 bases). Germline assignment: CDR1 SGDLS and CDR2 YYNGEE. Trimming cost V 4 bases and J 4 bases, with 17 bases left between them. The CDR3 runs 15 residues.